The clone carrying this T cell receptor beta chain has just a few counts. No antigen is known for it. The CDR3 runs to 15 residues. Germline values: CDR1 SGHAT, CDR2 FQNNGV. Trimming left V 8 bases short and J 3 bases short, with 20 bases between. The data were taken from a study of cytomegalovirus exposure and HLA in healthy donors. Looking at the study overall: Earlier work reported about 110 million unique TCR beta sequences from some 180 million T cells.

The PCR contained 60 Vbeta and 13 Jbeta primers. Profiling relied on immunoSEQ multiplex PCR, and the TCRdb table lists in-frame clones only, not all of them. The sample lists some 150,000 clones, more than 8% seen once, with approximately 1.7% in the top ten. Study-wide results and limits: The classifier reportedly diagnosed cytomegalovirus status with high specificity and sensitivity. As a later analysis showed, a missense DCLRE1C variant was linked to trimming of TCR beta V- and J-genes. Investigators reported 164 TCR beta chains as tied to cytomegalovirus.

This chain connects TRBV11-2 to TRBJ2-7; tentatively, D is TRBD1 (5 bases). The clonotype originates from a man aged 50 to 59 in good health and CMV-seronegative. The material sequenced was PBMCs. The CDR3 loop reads CASYSSGSGFYEQYF. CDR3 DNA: TGTGCCAGCTACTCCTCAGGGTCAGGCTTCTACGAGCAGTACTTC.